The entry below gives a single T cell receptor beta chain sequence along with its context. The antigen is undetermined. The CDR3 is 14 amino acids. The ends lost 0 bases at V and 4 bases at J; junction bases unmatched: 2. CDR1 and CDR2 (germline): GTSNPN, SVGIG (reference sequence). The sample belongs to a study of T cell responses to AZD1222 COVID-19 vaccine. Findings of the study overall: Clonal diversity may have been underestimated, and the donors were mostly white British, with more females than males. Seropositivity was recorded at baseline in only 6 or 7 AZD1222 recipients. Spike regions recognized by vaccine-associated CD4 TCRs spanned the protein, led by 160-218 and 743-854.

The protocol was immunoSEQ multiplex PCR, while the TCRdb copy is restricted to in-frame clones and leaves out a portion. The table records fewer than 150,000 clones, 75% to 90% of them present only once. This TCR was sampled from an adult in good health. Sample: peripheral blood, taken on day 0 of AZD1222 vaccination. The chain combines TRBV30 with TRBJ1-3; TRBD1 agrees at 8 bases. CDR3 region: CAWSVRGPGNTIYF. As DNA, the CDR3 is TGTGCCTGGAGTGTCAGGGGGCCCGGAAACACCATATATTTT.